Below, one T cell receptor (beta chain) is given with its context. This clonotype has a count of ten or more. Its antigen remains undetermined. No much larger clone is present one base from it, and per-base qualities are unavailable. Libraries were constructed by PCR. The sequencer listed for this sample is Illumina HiSeq 2500. TCR libraries were prepared with molecular barcoding, using unique molecular identifiers to normalize TCRbeta repertoire quantification. Using fastp trimming at Q25 and MiXCR clonotype assembly, TCRdb reanalyzed the public sequencing data and kept in-frame beta chains. Each CDR3 protein gets just one entry, which takes the most common genes and DNA from the rows behind it. The sample records roughly 300,000 distinct CDR3 sequences, around 10% of which are singletons. The ten largest clones take up 20% to 30% of the sample. The sample originates from a study of T-cell reconstitution after alpha-beta-depleted transplantation in children listed by TCRdb under 2016. General notes on the study: Using TCR repertoire profiling, the study followed T-cell immune reconstitution in a quantitative way in children after TCRalphabeta/CD19-depleted allogeneic hematopoietic cell transplantation.

According to the germline V gene (reference sequence), CDR1 reads LGHDT and CDR2 reads YNNKEL. Counted from cysteine to phenylalanine, this CDR3 has 16 amino acids. The only DNA kept is the CDR3, 48 bases in frame from the first base. Trimmed from V: 2 bases; trimmed from J: 6 bases; junction bases lacking a gene match: 12. Overall results and qualifications from the work: Over the following months the frequencies of hyperexpanded clones went down, and after one year T-cell counts and TCRbeta diversity were mostly credited to newly produced T cells. In some patients, high TCRbeta diversity at day 60 was attributed to recipient T cells and intrathymic progenitors that had survived conditioning. Apparently early alphabetaT-cell count recovery about two months after transplant reportedly relied on only several hundred rapidly expanded clones derived from non-depleted graft cells.

The sample's treatment or condition label is to be understood as: allogeneic hematopoietic cell transplantation with graft depleted of TCRalphabeta T cells and CD19 B cells. The children who served as transplant recipients had been given grafts of TCRalphabeta/CD19-depleted allogeneic hematopoietic cells. Specimen: peripheral blood, collected 180 days after TCRalphabeta/CD19-depleted stem cell transplant. The rearranged segments are TRBV3-1 and TRBJ2-7, and 8 junctional nucleotides match TRBD2. The TCR comes from a male patient aged 2 to 10 who had a stem cell transplant for chronic granulomatous disease, so the T cells may come from the graft donor. In nucleotide form, the sequence is TGTGCCAGCAGCCAAAGGGCGACTAGCGCGCTCTCCGAGCAGTACTTC. Its amino acids are CASSQRATSALSEQYF.